This entry features one TCR beta chain sequence. Its cognate antigen is unknown. The data were produced by immunoSEQ multiplex PCR, yet TCRdb's version contains in-frame clones alone and is incomplete. The repertoire consists of 130,000 or so clones, with around four fifths occurring once and the leading ten covering roughly 3.3%. Germline-derived CDR1 and CDR2 are GTSNPN and SVGIG (reference sequence). This CDR3 has 14 residues. V was shortened by 6 bases and J by 2 bases, with 13 bases between the two germline ends. This sample was included in a study of identifying expanded T cells in peripheral blood. Regarding the study as a whole: Differentially abundant clones: around 1.2 between replicates, 16.4 at two to three weeks, roughly 18 at four. Variance in clone template counts between approximately 2-week samples significantly increased with total template count across all healthy donors.

The receptor comes from a person between 18 and 75 years old in good health. Input material: blood. The chain links TRBV30 to TRBJ2-2; D remains unclear. The CDR3 here is CACLLGSNTGELFF. The CDR3 coding sequence is TGTGCCTGCCTTCTAGGCTCCAACACCGGGGAGCTGTTTTTT.